This T cell receptor beta chain was retrieved from a study of naive and memory T cell subsets. Both TRBC1 and TRBC2 were covered by a beta constant-region primer of two equimolar oligonucleotides. Ligated cDNA was amplified by four rounds of PCR with nested alpha and beta constant-region primers and SP2. TCRdb reprocessed the UMI-ligation and nested PCR reads via MiXCR and lists one record per CDR3 protein. Of roughly 100,000 distinct CDR3 sequences detected, approximately 11% appear once; the ten largest clones hold more than 0.11%. The CDR3 totals 18 residues. Germline V CDR1 and CDR2: DFQATT, SNEGSKA (reference sequence). The V end lost 1 base, the J end lost 1 base, and 20 bases lay between the germline ends. General study findings and limits: Over 85% of naive TCR sequences appeared only once, unlike memory subsets. A few larger clonotypes appeared in naive repertoires, especially CD8, possibly memory cells re-expressing CD45RA.

In the case of this clonotype: The antigen is undetermined.

The sequence was collected from a human donor in good health. The V and J genes are TRBV20-1 and TRBJ1-5; D gene unclear. Sequencing was performed on naive CD4+ T cells from blood. CDR3 DNA sequence: TGCAGTGCTAGAGGGTCCCGACAAGTTCGGACGAGCAATCAGCCCCAGCATTTT. Translated: CSARGSRQVRTSNQPQHF.